The rows below give T cell receptor beta chains drawn from one sample of a study of OX40 agonist ivuxolimab in advanced cancers. Only in-frame clones appear in the TCRdb table, and some are missing; sequencing was by immunoSEQ multiplex PCR. Of about 91,000 clones listed, around 88% are singletons. Here the sequenced sample was CD4+ or CD8+ T cells sorted from blood, taken in a trial of the OX40 agonist ivuxolimab. Every receptor here comes from an adult with an advanced solid tumor such as melanoma, head and neck, liver or kidney cancer. CDR3s include the opening cysteine and the closing phenylalanine or tryptophan. D genes are given only for firm matches. Expanded clones are given a class, and other clones once, few, many or no size at all.

J | size | length | D | V | DNA | CDR3
TRBJ2-3 | once | 15 | TRBD1 | TRBV5-4 | TGTGCCAGCGGGGGCCGGGACAGGGGAGCGGATACGCAGTATTTT | CASGGRDRGADTQYF
TRBJ1-4 | once | 15 | - | TRBV6-5 | TGTGCCAGCGGATTGGTGGGGGCAACTAATGAAAAACTGTTTTTT | CASGLVGATNEKLFF
TRBJ2-7 | - | 12 | - | TRBV15 | TGTGCCACCAGCAGCAGGGGTTACGAGCAGTACTTC | CATSSRGYEQYF
TRBJ1-2 | - | 14 | TRBD1 | TRBV19 | TGTGCCAGTACCGCCCCCCGGACAGGTATCGGCTACACCTTC | CASTAPRTGIGYTF
TRBJ2-5 | - | 12 | - | TRBV2 | TGTGCCAGCAGGGGGCTGCAAGAGACCCAGTACTTC | CASRGLQETQYF
TRBJ2-1 | - | 14 | - | TRBV28 | TGTGCCAGCCGGGGAGTAAGCTCCTACAATGAGCAGTTCTTC | CASRGVSSYNEQFF
TRBJ1-5 | - | 18 | - | TRBV10-3 | TGTGCCATCAGTGGGAATAAGATGGGACTTAAAGGCGATCAGCCCCAGCATTTT | CAISGNKMGLKGDQPQHF
TRBJ2-2 | - | 16 | TRBD1 | TRBV7-3 | TGTGCCAGCAGCCCCTACCGACAGGGGAACACCGGGGAGCTGTTTTTT | CASSPYRQGNTGELFF
TRBJ2-2 | - | 15 | - | TRBV14 | TGTGCCAGCAGCCAAGTACCAGGGTCGAGCGGGGAGCTGTTTTTT | CASSQVPGSSGELFF
TRBJ1-1 | - | 14 | - | TRBV5-1 | TGCGCCAGCAGCTTGAGGGGTGGGAACACTGAAGCTTTCTTT | CASSLRGGNTEAFF
TRBJ1-2 | - | 14 | - | TRBV6-5 | TGTGCCAGCAGTTACGATAGGGTAAACTATGGCTACACCTTC | CASSYDRVNYGYTF
TRBJ1-2 | once | 14 | TRBD1 | TRBV6-1 | TGTGCCAGCAGGAACAGGGGAGTGATCGGAGGCTACACCTTC | CASRNRGVIGGYTF
TRBJ2-1 | - | 13 | - | TRBV9 | TGTGCCAGCAGCGTAGCAGACCCCCGTGAGCAGTTCTTC | CASSVADPREQFF
TRBJ1-4 | - | 15 | - | TRBV7-2 | TGTGCCAGCAGCCCGTCTAGGGGGGCTAATGAAAAACTGTTTTTT | CASSPSRGANEKLFF
TRBJ1-4 | once | 16 | - | TRBV7-6 | TGTGCCAGCAGCTTAGGCCCTAGGGGCACTAATGAAAAACTGTTTTTT | CASSLGPRGTNEKLFF
TRBJ2-5 | - | 15 | - | TRBV6-5 | TGTGCCAGCAGTTACTCGAGGTGGGGGGCGCAGACCCAGTACTTC | CASSYSRWGAQTQYF
TRBJ1-2 | - | 14 | - | TRBV4-2 | TGTGCCAGCAGCCAAGACGGGTCCGGGGCCGGCTACACCTTC | CASSQDGSGAGYTF
TRBJ1-5 | - | 13 | - | TRBV7-8 | TGTGCCAGCAGCTTAGGGGGGGCTCAGCCCCAGCATTTT | CASSLGGAQPQHF
TRBJ1-5 | - | 14 | - | TRBV2 | TGTGCCAGCAGCTACGTGGGGGACAATCAGCCCCAGCATTTT | CASSYVGDNQPQHF
TRBJ1-1 | few | 16 | - | TRBV28 | TGTGCCAGCAGCACTCTCGTGAGTCCCATGAACACTGAAGCTTTCTTT | CASSTLVSPMNTEAFF
TRBJ2-1 | - | 15 | TRBD1 | TRBV19 | TGTGCCAGTAGTATTTCTGAGGGCAGGGGGAATGAGCAGTTCTTC | CASSISEGRGNEQFF
TRBJ2-5 | once | 16 | TRBD1 | TRBV5-4 | TGTGCCAGCAGCTCCTCCGGGACAGGGGTATCTGAGACCCAGTACTTC | CASSSSGTGVSETQYF
TRBJ2-5 | - | 14 | - | TRBV25-1 | TGTGCCAGCAGCCGGACAGCCTACCAAGAGACCCAGTACTTC | CASSRTAYQETQYF
TRBJ2-3 | - | 14 | TRBD1 | TRBV18 | TGTGCCAGCTCACGACAGGGGCTCGGGGATACGCAGTATTTT | CASSRQGLGDTQYF
TRBJ1-1 | - | 13 | - | TRBV9 | TGTGCCAGCAGCCTGAACTGGGGGACTGAAGCTTTCTTT | CASSLNWGTEAFF
TRBJ1-1 | - | 14 | - | TRBV7-9 | TGTGCCAGCAGCTTTGTCGGGATGAGGGCTGAAGCTTTCTTT | CASSFVGMRAEAFF
TRBJ1-5 | - | 15 | - | TRBV18 | TGTGCCAGCTCACCACCGGGAGCTAGCGGTCAGCCCCAGCATTTT | CASSPPGASGQPQHF
TRBJ2-7 | - | 14 | - | TRBV5-1 | TGCGCCAGCAGCAAGACGACAGGAACCTACGAGCAGTACTTC | CASSKTTGTYEQYF
TRBJ2-7 | once | 13 | - | TRBV27 | TGTGCCAGCAGAGGACTCCGGGACTACGAGCAGTACTTC | CASRGLRDYEQYF
TRBJ2-1 | - | 15 | TRBD2 | TRBV6-5 | TGTGCCAGCAGTGTACTAGCGGGGGGGTACAATGAGCAGTTCTTC | CASSVLAGGYNEQFF
TRBJ2-7 | - | 14 | TRBD2 | TRBV2 | TGTGCCACCCGTTGGGGCGGGGGGCTCTACGAGCAGTACTTC | CATRWGGGLYEQYF
TRBJ1-3 | - | 15 | - | TRBV9 | TGTGCCAGCAGCGTAGGATTGGAGCCTGGAAACACCATATATTTT | CASSVGLEPGNTIYF